These T cell receptor beta chains were read from a single sample in a study of human versus mouse CDR3 diversity and MHC coevolution. The assay was immunoSEQ multiplex PCR, and TCRdb's table has in-frame clones only and misses some. The table lists tens of thousands of clones, 85% to 95% of them singletons. The sequencing input was naive CD4+ T cells from blood. Every receptor here comes from a person between 30 and 69 years old in good health. The CDR3 runs from the conserved cysteine through the conserved F or W. The order of the fields is V gene, J gene, D gene, clone size, CDR3 length, CDR3 DNA, CDR3 protein. D genes are given only for firm matches. Size is omitted from some rows. Given values are once, few, many or a class for expanded clones.

V gene: TRBV15; J gene: TRBJ1-5; D gene: NA; clone size: once; CDR3 length: 15; CDR3 DNA: TGTGCCACCAGCAGAGATAAGGGGGTCAATCAGCCCCAGCATTTT; CDR3 protein: CATSRDKGVNQPQHF
V gene: TRBV5-6; J gene: TRBJ1-6; D gene: TRBD1; clone size: NA; CDR3 length: 15; CDR3 DNA: TGTGCCAGCAGCTATGCCGGGACAGATAATTCACCCCTCCACTTT; CDR3 protein: CASSYAGTDNSPLHF
V gene: TRBV6-6; J gene: TRBJ2-1; D gene: NA; clone size: NA; CDR3 length: 12; CDR3 DNA: TGTGCCAGCAGTTACTCCAGGGCGGAGCAGTTCTTC; CDR3 protein: CASSYSRAEQFF
V gene: TRBV6-5; J gene: TRBJ1-2; D gene: NA; clone size: NA; CDR3 length: 13; CDR3 DNA: TGTGCCAGCAGGGGGAATAACAGGGTTGGCTACACCTTC; CDR3 protein: CASRGNNRVGYTF
V gene: TRBV18; J gene: TRBJ2-1; D gene: NA; clone size: NA; CDR3 length: 15; CDR3 DNA: TGTGCCAGCTCACCTCGGACTTCTTCCTACAATGAGCAGTTCTTC; CDR3 protein: CASSPRTSSYNEQFF
V gene: TRBV7-2; J gene: TRBJ1-1; D gene: NA; clone size: NA; CDR3 length: 13; CDR3 DNA: TGTGCCAGCAGCCCTTTTTTCTCCACTGAAGCTTTCTTT; CDR3 protein: CASSPFFSTEAFF
V gene: TRBV6-8; J gene: TRBJ2-7; D gene: TRBD2; clone size: NA; CDR3 length: 13; CDR3 DNA: TGTGCCACGGGGGGGTCATTTCATTACGAGCAGTACTTC; CDR3 protein: CATGGSFHYEQYF
V gene: TRBV5-1; J gene: TRBJ1-1; D gene: TRBD1; clone size: NA; CDR3 length: 14; CDR3 DNA: TGCGCCAGCAGCGGGACAGGGGTTGGTACTGAAGCTTTCTTT; CDR3 protein: CASSGTGVGTEAFF
V gene: TRBV9; J gene: TRBJ2-1; D gene: NA; clone size: NA; CDR3 length: 14; CDR3 DNA: TGTGCCAGCAGCGTGACTAGCTCCTACAATGAGCAGTTCTTC; CDR3 protein: CASSVTSSYNEQFF
V gene: TRBV15; J gene: TRBJ1-2; D gene: NA; clone size: once; CDR3 length: 14; CDR3 DNA: TGTGCCACCAGCTCGTCGTGGCGGTTTGTTGGCTACACCTTC; CDR3 protein: CATSSSWRFVGYTF
V gene: TRBV19; J gene: TRBJ2-2; D gene: NA; clone size: NA; CDR3 length: 14; CDR3 DNA: TGTGCCAGTAGTTATAGGCGGCACACCGGGGAGCTGTTTTTT; CDR3 protein: CASSYRRHTGELFF
V gene: TRBV7-3; J gene: TRBJ2-1; D gene: NA; clone size: NA; CDR3 length: 13; CDR3 DNA: TGTGCCAGCAGCCTCGGGACATACAATGAGCAGTTCTTC; CDR3 protein: CASSLGTYNEQFF
V gene: TRBV28; J gene: TRBJ1-1; D gene: NA; clone size: NA; CDR3 length: 14; CDR3 DNA: TGTGCCAGCAGTTTATGGCTGGCGGACACTGAAGCTTTCTTT; CDR3 protein: CASSLWLADTEAFF
V gene: TRBV7-9; J gene: TRBJ2-7; D gene: NA; clone size: NA; CDR3 length: 13; CDR3 DNA: TGTGCCAGCACCCCGATGGGGGGCTACGAGCAGTACTTC; CDR3 protein: CASTPMGGYEQYF
V gene: TRBV27; J gene: TRBJ1-6; D gene: TRBD1; clone size: NA; CDR3 length: 15; CDR3 DNA: TGTGCCAGCAGTTTAGACAGGGGGCACGGTTCACCCCTCCACTTT; CDR3 protein: CASSLDRGHGSPLHF
V gene: TRBV29-1; J gene: TRBJ1-1; D gene: NA; clone size: NA; CDR3 length: 11; CDR3 DNA: TGCAGCGTTTCGACAAGGACTGAAGCTTTCTTT; CDR3 protein: CSVSTRTEAFF
V gene: TRBV7-8; J gene: TRBJ1-5; D gene: NA; clone size: NA; CDR3 length: 14; CDR3 DNA: TGTGCCAGCAGCCGCGGACAGATGCATCAGCCCCAGCATTTT; CDR3 protein: CASSRGQMHQPQHF
V gene: TRBV7-3; J gene: TRBJ2-1; D gene: TRBD2; clone size: NA; CDR3 length: 16; CDR3 DNA: TGTGCCAGCAGCTTATTCCCAGCGGGAGTAAACAATGAGCAGTTCTTC; CDR3 protein: CASSLFPAGVNNEQFF
V gene: TRBV11-3; J gene: TRBJ2-7; D gene: NA; clone size: NA; CDR3 length: 14; CDR3 DNA: TGTGCCAGCAGCTTAGGAACCCAGGAACGGGAGCAGTACTTC; CDR3 protein: CASSLGTQEREQYF